This T cell receptor beta chain appears in the sequencing data of a study of Ad26.COV2.S vaccination and SARS-CoV-2 variants. Study conclusions and caveats: The TCR breadth and depth analyses may have understated or missed part of the total T cell responses.

The treatment denotes: roughly 20 received Ad26.COV2.S at low or high dose, single or two shots; five or six received placebo; per-sample allocation not given. The samples were gathered on day 63 after the first injection of vaccine or placebo. TCRdb's copy holds only in-frame clones and misses some; the assay was immunoSEQ multiplex PCR. The sample holds around 250,000 clones, 70% to 90% seen once. Details on this clone: The antigen is unknown.

The sample in question was peripheral blood, obtained in a trial of Ad26.COV2.S vaccine versus placebo. The TCR comes from a person aged 18-65 years who received the Ad26.COV2.S COVID-19 vaccine or a placebo.

The CDR3 sequence: CASSVPGPRAQHF. The CDR3 DNA follows: TGTGCCAGCAGTGTCCCGGGGCCCAGGGCCCAGCATTTT. The chain joins TRBV2 to TRBJ1-5; D is possibly TRBD1 (5 bases). The CDR3 loop spans 13 amino acids. Germline V gives CDR1 SNHLY, CDR2 FYNNEI. V shed 4 bases and J shed 11 bases, with 15 bases lying between them.